This T cell receptor beta chain is from a study of shared clonotypes between healthy human individuals. Whole-study results and caveats: Relative to their counterparts shared across all four donors, non-shared clonotypes exhibited diminished generation probabilities.

CDR1 and CDR2 (germline): SNHLY, FYNNEI. The CDR3 is made up of 14 amino acids. V was clipped by 6 bases and J by 3 bases, with 11 bases between them. Assay: immunoSEQ multiplex PCR; the TCRdb copy retains only in-frame clones and omits some. Of 950,000 to 1,300,000 clones in the sample, more than 65% were seen once. In regard to this clone: Its antigen is not known.

The chain recombines TRBV2 with TRBJ2-2; TRBD1 is a possible D gene (5 bases). The TCR sequence derives from a man between 18 and 29 years old in good health. The material sequenced was memory CD4+ T cells sorted from blood. Noted subset: CD45RA-negative fraction. CDR3 region: CASSVAGHTGELFF. CDR3 sequence (DNA): TGTGCCAGCAGCGTGGCAGGGCACACCGGGGAGCTGTTTTTT.